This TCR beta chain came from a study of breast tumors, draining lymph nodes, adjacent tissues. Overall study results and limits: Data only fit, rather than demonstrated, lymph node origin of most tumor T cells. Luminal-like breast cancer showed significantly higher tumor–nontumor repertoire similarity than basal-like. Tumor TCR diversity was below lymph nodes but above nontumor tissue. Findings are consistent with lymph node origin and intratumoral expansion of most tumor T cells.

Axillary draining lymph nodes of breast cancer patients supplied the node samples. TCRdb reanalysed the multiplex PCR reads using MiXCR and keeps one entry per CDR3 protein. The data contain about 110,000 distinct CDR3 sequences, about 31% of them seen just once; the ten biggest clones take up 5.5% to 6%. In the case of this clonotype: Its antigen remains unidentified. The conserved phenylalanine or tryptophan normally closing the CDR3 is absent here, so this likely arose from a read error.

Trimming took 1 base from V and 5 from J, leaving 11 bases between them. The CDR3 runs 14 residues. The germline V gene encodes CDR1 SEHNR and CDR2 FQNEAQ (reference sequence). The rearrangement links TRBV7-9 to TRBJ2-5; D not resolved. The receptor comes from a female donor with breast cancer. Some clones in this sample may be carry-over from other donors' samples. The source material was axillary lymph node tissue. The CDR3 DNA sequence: TGTGCCAGCAGCTTAGAGCTAGAGTATGAGACCCAGTACCTC. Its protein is CASSLELEYETQYL.